Described below is a single T cell receptor beta chain sequence and its context. The antigen is unknown. The sample originates from a study of shared clonotypes between healthy human individuals. The CDR3 loop spans 16 amino acids. From germline, CDR1 is KGHSH and CDR2 LQKENI. V shed 3 bases and J shed 5 bases, with 19 bases lying between them. Using immunoSEQ multiplex PCR, the repertoire was profiled, and TCRdb retains in-frame clones only, with some absent. Here the sample spans around 1.4 million clones, 98% being singletons. General observations from the study: Shared clonotypes across all four donors exceeded non-shared ones in generation probability. Naive CD4 clonotypes were shared across a few donors at roughly 4.6%. Limited genetic and exposure-history diversity came from having few donors.

The specimen was naive CD4+ T cells sorted from blood. The subset: CD45RA+ positively selected. The chain has TRBV18 and TRBJ1-1; D remains ambiguous. The TCR sequence derives from a man aged 25 to 40 in good health. The CDR3 DNA reads TGTGCCAGCTCACCTCTGGACCCAGGTATCGGAACTGAAGCTTTCTTT. Amino acid sequence: CASSPLDPGIGTEAFF.